The rows below give T cell receptor beta chains drawn from one sample of a study of glioma-infiltrating T cells after dendritic cell vaccination. The method was immunoSEQ multiplex PCR; TCRdb's version includes in-frame clones alone and lacks a portion of them. The sample consists of fewer than 45,000 clones, approximately 84% of them appearing once. The material was blood, obtained before dendritic cell vaccination. The receptors derive from a human donor with glioblastoma. CDR3s include the opening cysteine and the closing phenylalanine or tryptophan. D genes are given only for firm matches. Clone size appears in some rows only: once, few, many, or a class for an expanded clone.

V	J	size	D	CDR3	DNA
TRBV28	TRBJ2-7	.	.	CASSLMAGALSSYEQYF	TGTGCCAGCAGTTTAATGGCGGGGGCCCTCAGCTCCTACGAGCAGTACTTC
TRBV7-8	TRBJ2-3	.	.	CASNPLGGNTDTQYF	TGTGCCAGCAACCCACTGGGGGGAAACACAGATACGCAGTATTTT
TRBV14	TRBJ1-1	.	.	CASSHKTGSNTEAFF	TGTGCCAGCAGCCACAAGACAGGCTCGAACACTGAAGCTTTCTTT
TRBV30	TRBJ1-1	.	.	CAWSQERGLSTEAFF	TGTGCCTGGAGTCAGGAGCGGGGCTTGAGCACTGAAGCTTTCTTT
TRBV19	TRBJ1-5	.	.	CASSGVTGNQPQHF	TGTGCCAGTAGTGGAGTGACCGGCAATCAGCCCCAGCATTTT
TRBV18	TRBJ2-6	.	TRBD2	CASSPGRSGANVLTF	TGTGCCAGCTCACCCGGGAGGTCTGGGGCCAACGTCCTGACTTTC
TRBV6-6	TRBJ2-7	.	.	CASSQNSNRLRSEQYF	TGTGCCAGCAGCCAGAACTCAAACCGCTTACGGAGCGAGCAGTACTTC
TRBV12-5	TRBJ2-7	.	TRBD2	CASGSAGGPTYEQYF	TGTGCTAGTGGTTCCGCGGGGGGCCCTACCTACGAGCAGTACTTC
TRBV9	TRBJ1-3	.	.	CASSTEGENTIYF	TGTGCCAGCAGCACCGAAGGGGAAAACACCATATATTTT
TRBV7-2	TRBJ1-1	few	.	CASSQVAGFGVNTEAFF	TGTGCCAGCAGCCAAGTTGCGGGGTTCGGGGTGAACACTGAAGCTTTCTTT
TRBV9	TRBJ2-2	.	TRBD2	CASSVGGTPHTGELFF	TGTGCCAGCAGCGTGGGGGGGACTCCCCACACCGGGGAGCTGTTTTTT
TRBV11-2	TRBJ1-1	few	.	CASSLAMNTEAFF	TGTGCCAGCAGCTTAGCCATGAACACTGAAGCTTTCTTT
TRBV5-4	TRBJ2-3	once	.	CASSSSVTDYTQYF	TGTGCCAGCAGCAGCTCTGTGACTGACTATACGCAGTATTTT
TRBV19	TRBJ2-1	.	.	CASVWVGGYDEQFF	TGTGCCAGTGTCTGGGTTGGGGGGTATGATGAGCAGTTCTTC
TRBV5-6	TRBJ2-3	.	.	CASSFAVDTQYF	TGTGCCAGCAGCTTTGCGGTGGATACGCAGTATTTT
TRBV5-1	TRBJ2-4	.	TRBD1	CASSRWTGQGASMGKNIQYF	TGCGCCAGCAGCCGATGGACCGGACAGGGGGCCTCGATGGGCAAAAACATTCAGTACTTC
TRBV19	TRBJ2-1	few	TRBD1	CASTKTGPDEQFF	TGTGCCAGTACCAAGACAGGGCCTGATGAGCAGTTCTTC
TRBV7-3	TRBJ2-3	.	TRBD2	CASSPRLAGSTDTQYF	TGTGCCAGCAGCCCAAGACTAGCGGGGAGCACAGATACGCAGTATTTT
TRBV19	TRBJ1-2	.	TRBD1	CASSTTAGGTGYTF	TGTGCCAGTAGCACCACCGCAGGGGGCACTGGCTACACCTTC
TRBV6-1	TRBJ2-5	.	.	CASSESANQETQYF	TGTGCCAGCAGTGAAAGCGCGAACCAAGAGACCCAGTACTTC
TRBV4-1	TRBJ2-3	.	.	CASSQGRRGTDTQYF	TGCGCCAGCAGCCAAGGTCGGCGGGGCACAGATACGCAGTATTTT
TRBV20-1	TRBJ2-7	few	TRBD2	CSASGGLEQYF	TGCAGTGCGAGCGGGGGTCTTGAGCAGTACTTC
TRBV5-5	TRBJ2-5	.	TRBD1	CASSLEGASETQYF	TGTGCCAGCAGCTTGGAGGGGGCCAGCGAGACCCAGTACTTC
TRBV28	TRBJ2-3	.	TRBD2	CASSFLRGGLRDAGTQYF	TGTGCCAGCAGTTTTTTGCGGGGGGGCTTACGCGACGCGGGTACGCAGTATTTT
TRBV7-9	TRBJ1-1	.	.	CASSLGQNTEAFF	TGTGCCAGCAGCTTAGGACAGAACACTGAAGCTTTCTTT
TRBV13	TRBJ1-1	.	TRBD1	CASSHNRGRNTEAFF	TGTGCCAGCAGCCATAACAGGGGGAGGAACACTGAAGCTTTCTTT
TRBV5-1	TRBJ2-6	few	TRBD1	CASSLGQGRSGANVLTF	TGCGCCAGCAGCCTAGGACAGGGGCGCTCTGGGGCCAACGTCCTGACTTTC
TRBV6-4	TRBJ2-3	.	TRBD1	CASSDEQGGTDTQYF	TGTGCCAGCAGTGATGAGCAGGGGGGCACAGATACGCAGTATTTT
TRBV4-2	TRBJ2-6	.	.	CASSQAAGVSGANVLTF	TGTGCCAGCAGCCAAGCCGCAGGGGTATCTGGGGCCAACGTCCTGACTTTC
TRBV4-1	TRBJ1-5	.	.	CASSQDQKGRNQPQHF	TGCGCCAGCAGCCAAGATCAAAAGGGGCGCAATCAGCCCCAGCATTTT
TRBV7-7	TRBJ2-3	.	TRBD2	CASSPSGLGTDTQYF	TGTGCTAGCAGCCCTAGCGGTTTAGGCACAGATACGCAGTATTTT
TRBV25-1	TRBJ1-3	few	TRBD1	CASSDLTGGRNTIYF	TGTGCCAGCAGTGATCTAACAGGGGGGCGAAACACCATATATTTT
TRBV5-1	TRBJ2-7	.	TRBD1	CASSEQGAYYEQYF	TGCGCCAGCAGCGAACAGGGGGCCTACTACGAGCAGTACTTC
TRBV6-1	TRBJ2-5	once	TRBD1	CASSSLGTGAKTQYF	TGTGCCAGCAGTTCCCTCGGGACAGGGGCGAAGACCCAGTACTTC
TRBV5-6	TRBJ2-7	.	.	CASSWGVPGEQYF	TGTGCCAGCAGCTGGGGGGTCCCCGGGGAGCAGTACTTC
TRBV28	TRBJ2-7	.	TRBD1	CASTQPGQQYEQYF	TGTGCCAGCACCCAACCGGGACAGCAATACGAGCAGTACTTC
TRBV19	TRBJ1-1	.	TRBD1	CASGFPGQTNTEAFF	TGTGCCAGTGGATTCCCGGGACAGACAAACACTGAAGCTTTCTTT